These 21 T cell receptor beta chains came from one sample sequenced in a study of blood T cell repertoires in COVID-19. The repertoire was sequenced with immunoSEQ multiplex PCR; TCRdb's copy has only in-frame clones and lacks some. There are roughly 180,000 clones in the sample; roughly 80% occur only once, and under 5.5% lies in the top ten. The sample taken for sequencing was peripheral blood. All receptors derive from a woman in her twenties or thirties with acute or convalescent COVID-19.

V and J are TRBV5-3 and TRBJ2-7, with D perhaps matching TRBD1 (6 bases). TRBV5-3 is classed as an ORF, of uncertain function. V shed 4 bases and J shed 3 bases, with 8 bases lying between them. The CDR3 totals 12 residues. CDR3 loop: CARSAQGYEQYF. Here the CDR3 DNA reads TGTGCCAGAAGCGCACAGGGCTACGAGCAGTACTTC.

V is TRBV25-1 and J is TRBJ2-5; 8 nucleotides line up with TRBD1. This CDR3 comprises 14 residues. CDR1 and CDR2 (germline): MGHDK, SYGVNS. Trimming at V came to 4 bases and at J to 7 bases, leaving 8 bases not matched to a gene. CDR3 sequence (DNA): TGTGCCAGCAGTGGGACAGGGTACTTCGGGACCCAGTACTTC. Its protein is CASSGTGYFGTQYF.

The rearrangement uses TRBV30 and TRBJ1-6, with D unresolved. V lost 2 bases, J lost 10 bases, and 9 bases lay in between. CDR3 size: 12 residues. The V gene's germline CDR1 is GTSNPN and CDR2 SVGIG (reference sequence). The CDR3: CAWSLSASPLHF. CDR3 DNA sequence: TGTGCCTGGAGTCTCTCTGCGTCACCCCTCCACTTT.

CDR3 residues: CASSRGQNNEKLFF. The DNA of the CDR3 is TGTGCCAGTAGTAGAGGACAGAATAATGAAAAACTGTTTTTT. The chain couples TRBV19 to TRBJ1-4; D is possibly TRBD1 (6 bases). Trimming left V 4 bases short and J 4 bases short, with 10 bases between. CDR1 is LNHDA, CDR2 SQIVND, per germline (reference sequence). The CDR3 is made up of 14 amino acids.

The CDR3 nucleotides read TGTGCCAGCAGTTATAAACAGACAAACTACGAGCAGTACTTC. This translates into CASSYKQTNYEQYF. The chain is built from TRBV6-6 and TRBJ2-7; D remains unclear. V lost 3 bases and J lost 3, with 12 bases in between. Germline assignment: CDR1 MNHNY and CDR2 SVGAGI (reference sequence). The CDR3 length is 14 residues.

The chain joins TRBV3-1 (or the pseudogene TRBV3-2) to TRBJ1-1; a weak D match, TRBD1 (6 bases). The germline V gene encodes CDR1 LGHDT and CDR2 YNNKEL (reference sequence). V gave up 3 bases and J gave up 6 bases, with 14 bases separating them. The CDR3 is made up of 14 amino acids. As DNA, the CDR3 is TGTGCCAGCAGCCAGACGCGGGGGGCGGCTGAAGCTTTCTTT. Encoded protein: CASSQTRGAAEAFF.

About this clone itself: Other DNA sequences within the sample encode an identical CDR3. The V and J genes are TRBV3-1 (or the pseudogene TRBV3-2) and TRBJ1-5, with D uncertain. The CDR3 consists of 14 residues. V lost 1 base to trimming and J lost 4 bases, with 8 bases between them. Per the germline V gene, CDR1 is LGHDT and CDR2 is YNNKEL (reference sequence). CDR3 region: CASSQGAGNQPQHF. The DNA for the CDR3 is TGTGCCAGCAGCCAAGGTGCGGGGAATCAGCCCCAGCATTTT.

CDR3 sequence reads: CASRGQAGAYEQYF. The CDR3 DNA reads as TGTGCCAGCCGGGGACAGGCTGGAGCCTACGAGCAGTACTTC. The rearrangement uses TRBV2 and TRBJ2-7; 8 nucleotides agree with TRBD1. Germline V gene sequence: CDR1 SNHLY, CDR2 FYNNEI. The CDR3 sequence is 14 residues long. The V and J ends lost 8 bases and 2 bases, in that order; junction bases with no gene match: 8.

The J gene is TRBJ1-6, the V gene TRBV30; D gene ambiguous. Germline loops: CDR1 GTSNPN, CDR2 SVGIG (reference sequence). CDR3 length: 15 amino acids. The V and J ends lost 0 bases and 7 bases respectively, with 13 bases between them. CDR3 in DNA: TGTGCCTGGAGTGTTGGAGTGTTTGGGAATTCACCCCTCCACTTT. The encoded protein is CAWSVGVFGNSPLHF.

The rearrangement joins TRBV28 to TRBJ1-2; possibly TRBD1 for D (6 bases). There are 12 residues in the CDR3. CDR1 and CDR2 from the germline V gene are MDHEN and SYDVKM. V was cut by 6 bases and J by 4 bases, with 9 bases left in between. The CDR3 reads CASRTGTYGYTF. The CDR3 nucleotides read TGTGCCAGCAGAACAGGGACCTATGGCTACACCTTC.

The chain uses TRBV4-2 and TRBJ1-1; TRBD1 is a possible D gene (5 bases). V shed 4 bases and J shed 0 bases, with 21 bases lying between them. Looked up from germline, CDR1 is LGHNA and CDR2 is YNFKEQ. The CDR3 runs to 18 residues. CDR3 in DNA: TGTGCCAGCAGCCCCCTCCTGGCAGGGAGGGGAGTGAACACTGAAGCTTTCTTT. It codes for CASSPLLAGRGVNTEAFF.

This chain connects TRBV5-1 to TRBJ2-3, with TRBD2 matching over 15 bases. The trim removed 3 bases at V and 4 bases at J, leaving 3 bases unmatched. The CDR3 contains 16 residues. Per the germline V gene, CDR1 is SGHRS and CDR2 is YFSETQ. The CDR3 loop is CASSSGLAGGADTQYF. The CDR3 nucleotides are TGCGCCAGCAGCTCGGGACTAGCGGGAGGAGCAGATACGCAGTATTTT.

This clone was observed once. The chain employs TRBV30 and TRBJ1-5, with a possible D match to TRBD1 (5 bases). Germline-derived CDR1 and CDR2 are GTSNPN and SVGIG (reference sequence). CDR3 length: 19 residues. V dropped 2 bases and J dropped 0 bases, with 23 bases sitting between them. CDR3 coding DNA: TGTGCCTGGAGTTGGCCCCACCTGGGACTGCCGGTTAGCAATCAGCCCCAGCATTTT. Protein: CAWSWPHLGLPVSNQPQHF.

This sequence joins TRBV15 and TRBJ2-7; 7 positions agree with TRBD1. This CDR3 has 14 amino acids. CDR1 LNHNV and CDR2 YYDKDF come from the germline V gene (reference sequence). With 2 bases clipped from V and 3 bases from J, the junction kept 4 bases outside the gene matches. CDR3 protein: CATSRRGPGYEQYF. DNA of the CDR3: TGTGCCACCAGCAGAAGGGGGCCGGGCTACGAGCAGTACTTC.

By share of the sample, this clone is medium-sized (0.01 to 0.1%). The chain couples TRBV7-6 to TRBJ2-1; 9 bases line up with TRBD2. The germline V gene has CDR1 SGHVS and CDR2 FNYEAQ. The CDR3 runs 15 residues. The V segment lost 4 bases and the J segment 2 bases; nucleotides outside the gene matches: 3. The CDR3 nucleotides read TGTGCCAGCAGCTCCCAGCGGGAGGCCTACAATGAGCAGTTCTTC. Encoded protein: CASSSQREAYNEQFF.

The chain links TRBV18 to TRBJ1-2; tentative D call: TRBD1 (5 bases). Germline assignment: CDR1 KGHSH and CDR2 LQKENI. The ends were cut back, 3 bases at V and 2 bases at J, with 10 bases in the middle. The CDR3 is 14 residues long. The CDR3 is CASSPGRANYGYTF. CDR3 DNA: TGTGCCAGCTCACCCGGCAGGGCCAACTATGGCTACACCTTC. Drawing the rest from reference TRBV18 and TRBJ1-2, the complete variable domain is NAGVMQNPRHLVRRRGQEARLRCSPMKGHSHVYWYRQLPEEGLKFMVYLQKENIIDESGMPKERFSAEFPKEGPSILRIQQVVRGDSAAYFCASSPGRANYGYTFGSGTRLTVV.

This clone was counted ten times or more. V is TRBV30 and J is TRBJ1-6; D perhaps matches TRBD1 (6 bases). V was cut by 3 bases and J by 4 bases, with 16 bases left in between. This CDR3 is built from 16 residues. In germline, CDR1 is GTSNPN, CDR2 SVGIG (reference sequence). DNA of the CDR3: TGTGCCTGGAGCAACCGTGGGGGCGGTTATAATTCACCCCTCCACTTT. This codes for CAWSNRGGGYNSPLHF.

J is TRBJ1-2 and V is TRBV2, with D perhaps TRBD1 (6 bases). CDR3 length equals 15 residues. Trimming left V 2 bases short and J 4 bases short, with 14 bases between. Germline V gene data show CDR1 as SNHLY and CDR2 as FYNNEI. This CDR3 is CASSEKNGRGYGYTF. The DNA of the CDR3 is TGTGCCAGCAGTGAAAAAAACGGCAGGGGCTATGGCTACACCTTC.

The chain is built from TRBV10-3 and TRBJ2-5, with TRBD1 identical over 9 bases. With V trimmed by 5 bases and J by 4 bases, 11 bases remained unmatched. This CDR3 has 16 amino acids. The germline V gene encodes CDR1 ENHRY and CDR2 SYGVKD. CDR3 in DNA: TGTGCCATCAGTTCCCGGGACAGGGAACCTTCAGAGACCCAGTACTTC. It is translated as CAISSRDREPSETQYF.

The V and J genes are TRBV27 and TRBJ1-2; a weak D match, TRBD1 (5 bases). The CDR3 runs to 13 residues. From germline, CDR1 is MNHEY and CDR2 SMNVEV (reference sequence). V was shortened by 5 bases and J by 8 bases, with 15 bases between the two germline ends. The CDR3 sequence is CASSPQGPGGYTF. DNA of the CDR3: TGTGCCAGCAGTCCCCAGGGCCCCGGCGGCTACACCTTC.

The chain combines TRBV19 with TRBJ2-1, with a tentative D call TRBD2 (6 bases). The CDR3 is 16 residues long. CDR1 LNHDA and CDR2 SQIVND come from the germline V gene (reference sequence). The V gene lost 5 bases and the J gene lost 6 bases, with 20 bases spanning the gap. DNA of the CDR3: TGTGCCAGTAGTCCCCTGGCGGGGTCCCGCCTCAATGAGCAGTTCTTC. This translates into CASSPLAGSRLNEQFF.